These 5 T cell receptor beta chains were all obtained from the same sample, sequenced in a study of T-cell memory formation after mild COVID-19. Each CDR3 protein is one row after TCRdb ran MiXCR on the 5' RACE reads. The sample has hundreds of thousands of distinct CDR3 sequences, more than 15% seen once. Material for sequencing was PBMCs or a T cell subset sorted from them (not recorded which). Receptor source: an adult woman who had mild COVID-19 (a few samples of this study predate the infection). Cell type and time point are not known.

The chain links TRBV6-6 to TRBJ2-3, with a tentative D call TRBD1 (5 bases). Trimming pared 5 bases from V and 2 bases from J, leaving 11 bases between. The CDR3 sequence is 14 residues long. Germline-derived CDR1 and CDR2 are MNHNY and SVGAGI (reference sequence). CDR3 amino acids: CASSQGPNTDTQYF. DNA for the CDR3: TGTGCCAGCAGTCAGGGTCCAAACACAGATACGCAGTATTTT.

This clonotype was seen only a few times. The V gene is TRBV7-9, the J gene TRBJ1-3; no reliable D call. Between the trimmed V and J ends, which lost 5 bases and 1 base, there was a span of 6 bases. Per the germline V gene, CDR1 is SEHNR and CDR2 is FQNEAQ (reference sequence). The CDR3 is 13 amino acids. CDR3 region: CASSQVSGNTIYF. The CDR3 DNA sequence: TGTGCCAGCAGCCAAGTTTCTGGAAACACCATATATTTT.

The chain combines TRBV29-1 with TRBJ2-7; 10 nucleotides align to TRBD1. The CDR3 is 14 amino acids. CDR1 is SQVTM, CDR2 ANQGSEA, per germline. Trimming at V came to 6 bases and at J to 1 base, leaving 6 bases not matched to a gene. CDR3 nucleotides: TGCAGCGTCACCGGGACAGGGGTTTCCTACGAGCAGTACTTC. Its translation is CSVTGTGVSYEQYF.

The chain employs TRBV5-4 and TRBJ2-6; TRBD1 aligns across 8 bases. CDR1 and CDR2 from the germline V gene are SGHNT and YYREEE (reference sequence). V trimming: 3 bases; J trimming: 2 bases; junction bases outside the gene matches: 4. The CDR3 is 16 amino acids. DNA of the CDR3: TGTGCCAGCAGCTCGGGACAGGTACCTGGGGCCAACGTCCTGACTTTC. This sequence encodes CASSSGQVPGANVLTF.

This chain uses TRBV20-1 with TRBJ2-7; tentative D call: TRBD2 (6 bases). The CDR3 runs 14 residues. The V gene lost 0 bases and the J gene lost 7 bases, with 16 bases spanning the gap. CDR1 is DFQATT, CDR2 SNEGSKA, per germline (reference sequence). For the CDR3, the DNA is TGCAGTGCTAGAGATCTCATCGGACGGGGGGAGCAGTACTTC. It is translated as CSARDLIGRGEQYF.